The TCR beta chain described here comes from a study of CXCR3-negative and CXCR3-positive naive CD8 T cells (dated by TCRdb to the late 2010s). Regarding the research as a whole: In total, roughly 150 million TRB reads were obtained, or roughly 1.5 +/- 0.3 million reads per library. Diversity and physicochemical repertoire analyses covered 10 to 11 donors pooled from two independent experiments. Naive subsets from about five donors and memory cells from 3 donors were included in the TRBV-TRBJ cluster analysis.

Note on this clonotype: Its binding antigen is unknown.

The research as a whole found: CXCR3 expression partially decreased after cryopreservation, so most assays used freshly isolated PBMCs. Naive CXCR3-negative and CXCR3-positive cells from the same donor showed similar TRBV-TRBJ usage, whereas memory cells showed distinct patterns. Comparably high repertoire diversity was found in both naive subsets, whereas much lower repertoire diversity was found in memory CD8+ T cells. Compared with CXCR3-negative naive cells, CXCR3-positive naive cells had TRB CDR3s with higher hydrophobicity (lower Kidera factor 4), lower energy, and higher strength and volume indices. Because surface CD5, which is linked to self-reactivity in mice, was comparable between the naive subsets, TCR interaction strength was also inferred from the physicochemical properties of TRB CDR3s.

For each CD8+ T cell subset, flow sorting was done in triplicate, and 300,000 to 350,000 cells per subset went directly into RLT lysis buffer. To exclude memory contaminants, naive CD8+ T cells were stringently defined as CD45RO-CCR7+CD27+CD95-. Standard density gradient centrifugation was used to isolate peripheral blood mononuclear cells from buffy coats. A FACSAria III was used to flow-sort naive CXCR3-negative and CXCR3-positive CD8+ T cells. Total RNA was extracted from sorted cells using an RNeasy Mini Kit. TCRdb lists the instrument as NextSeq 550. The Human TCR Profiling Kit (MiLaboratory) was used to make UMI-labeled 5' RACE TRB cDNA libraries. The full amount of extracted RNA was used for cDNA synthesis, and the full amount of resulting cDNA was used for PCR amplification. The libraries were made side by side, with each library going through the same number of PCR cycles. The source study handled its data this way. With a minimum of two reads required per UMI, MIGEC and MiXCR pulled out about 54,000 +/- 9,700 unique UMI-labeled TRB cDNA molecules from each library. Each library averaged 40,000 +/- 10,000 functional in-frame TRB CDR3 nucleotide clonotypes without stop codons. After each sample was downsampled to 5000 UMI-labeled TRB molecules, VDJtools was used to calculate diversity metrics such as normalized Shannon-Wiener and Chao1. For the central five CDR3 residues, VDJtools calculated physicochemical properties weighted by clonotype size, namely interaction energy, strength, volume and Kidera factor 4. TCRdb reprocessed the raw reads; every CDR3 protein sequence is a single record, and DNA is not supplied. The V and J calls and clone size come from TCRdb's table, not from the authors' own analysis. This sample's table carries fewer than 55,000 distinct CDR3 sequences. The ten largest clonotypes hold about 1.6% of the sample.

CDR1 MGHRA and CDR2 YSYEKL are derived from the germline V gene. Reading from cysteine to phenylalanine, the CDR3 counts 15 amino acids. Only the protein is on record. Sequenced material: naive CXCR3- CD8+ T cells from blood. Read against the paper, the sample's cell subset or site label means: CD45RO-CCR7+CD27+CD95- naive CD8+ T cells lacking CXCR3 (TNR3-). This receptor chain uses TRBV4-1 and TRBJ2-1. The sequence came from a human donor in good health. Some clones in this sample may be carry-over from other donors' samples. The CDR3 here reads CASSSQGSSYNEQFF.